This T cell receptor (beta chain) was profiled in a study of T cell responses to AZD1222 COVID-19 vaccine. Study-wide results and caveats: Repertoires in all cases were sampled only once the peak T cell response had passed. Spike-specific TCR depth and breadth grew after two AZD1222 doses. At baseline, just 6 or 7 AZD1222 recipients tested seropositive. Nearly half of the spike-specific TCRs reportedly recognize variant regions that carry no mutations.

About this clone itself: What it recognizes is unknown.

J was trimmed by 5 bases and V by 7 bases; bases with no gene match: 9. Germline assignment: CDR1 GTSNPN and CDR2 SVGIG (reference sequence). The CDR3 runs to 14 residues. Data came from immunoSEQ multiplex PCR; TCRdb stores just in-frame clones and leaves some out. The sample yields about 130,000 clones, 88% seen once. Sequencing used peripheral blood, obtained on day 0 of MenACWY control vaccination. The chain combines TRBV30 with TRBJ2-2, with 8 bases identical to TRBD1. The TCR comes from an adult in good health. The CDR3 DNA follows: TGTGCCTCCCACAGGGGGGTCAAGACCGGGGAGCTGTTTTTT. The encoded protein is CASHRGVKTGELFF.